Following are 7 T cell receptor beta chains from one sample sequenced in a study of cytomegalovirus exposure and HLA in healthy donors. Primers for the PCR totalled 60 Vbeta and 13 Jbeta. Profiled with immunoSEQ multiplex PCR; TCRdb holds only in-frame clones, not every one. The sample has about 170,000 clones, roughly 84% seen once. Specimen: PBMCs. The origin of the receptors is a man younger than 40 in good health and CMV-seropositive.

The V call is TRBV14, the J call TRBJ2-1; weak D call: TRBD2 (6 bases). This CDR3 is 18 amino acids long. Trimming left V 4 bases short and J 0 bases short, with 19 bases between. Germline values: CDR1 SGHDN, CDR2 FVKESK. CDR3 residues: CASSPVVLADSSYNEQFF. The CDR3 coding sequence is TGTGCCAGCAGCCCGGTAGTACTAGCCGATAGCTCCTACAATGAGCAGTTCTTC.

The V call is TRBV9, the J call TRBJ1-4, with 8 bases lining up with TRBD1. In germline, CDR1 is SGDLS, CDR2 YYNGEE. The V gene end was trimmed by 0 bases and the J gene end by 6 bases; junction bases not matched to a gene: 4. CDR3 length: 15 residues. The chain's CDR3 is CASSVGAGGYEKLFF. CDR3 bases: TGTGCCAGCAGCGTAGGCGCAGGGGGCTATGAAAAACTGTTTTTT.

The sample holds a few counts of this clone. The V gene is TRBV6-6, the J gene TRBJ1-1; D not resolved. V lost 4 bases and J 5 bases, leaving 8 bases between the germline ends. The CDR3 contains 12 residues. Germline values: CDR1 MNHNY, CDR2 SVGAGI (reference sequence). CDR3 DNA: TGTGCCAGCAGTTTCCCGGGGACTGAAGCTTTCTTT. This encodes CASSFPGTEAFF.

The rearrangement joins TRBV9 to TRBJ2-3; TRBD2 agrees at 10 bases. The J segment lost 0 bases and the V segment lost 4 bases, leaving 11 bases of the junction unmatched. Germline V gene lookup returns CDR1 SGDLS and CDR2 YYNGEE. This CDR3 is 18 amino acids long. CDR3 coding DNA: TGTGCCAGCAGCCCAGAGGTCCTAGCGGGGGTTAGCACAGATACGCAGTATTTT. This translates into CASSPEVLAGVSTDTQYF.

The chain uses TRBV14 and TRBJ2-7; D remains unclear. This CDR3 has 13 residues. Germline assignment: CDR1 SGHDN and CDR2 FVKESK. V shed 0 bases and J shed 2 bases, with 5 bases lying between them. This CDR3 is CASSQERAYEQYF. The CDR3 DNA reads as TGTGCCAGCAGCCAAGAACGGGCCTACGAGCAGTACTTC.

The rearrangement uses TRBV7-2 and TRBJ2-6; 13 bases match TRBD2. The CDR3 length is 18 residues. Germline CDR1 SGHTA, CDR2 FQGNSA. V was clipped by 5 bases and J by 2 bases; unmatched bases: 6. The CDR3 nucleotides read TGTGCCAGCAGCCCGACTAGCGGGAGGTCGGCTGGGGCCAACGTCCTGACTTTC. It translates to CASSPTSGRSAGANVLTF.

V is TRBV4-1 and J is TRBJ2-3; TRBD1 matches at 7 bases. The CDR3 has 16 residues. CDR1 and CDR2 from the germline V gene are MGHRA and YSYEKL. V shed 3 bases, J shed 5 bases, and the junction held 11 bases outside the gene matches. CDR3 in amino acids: CASSQLQGSFKDTQYF. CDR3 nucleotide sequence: TGCGCCAGCAGCCAGTTACAGGGGAGTTTTAAAGATACGCAGTATTTT.